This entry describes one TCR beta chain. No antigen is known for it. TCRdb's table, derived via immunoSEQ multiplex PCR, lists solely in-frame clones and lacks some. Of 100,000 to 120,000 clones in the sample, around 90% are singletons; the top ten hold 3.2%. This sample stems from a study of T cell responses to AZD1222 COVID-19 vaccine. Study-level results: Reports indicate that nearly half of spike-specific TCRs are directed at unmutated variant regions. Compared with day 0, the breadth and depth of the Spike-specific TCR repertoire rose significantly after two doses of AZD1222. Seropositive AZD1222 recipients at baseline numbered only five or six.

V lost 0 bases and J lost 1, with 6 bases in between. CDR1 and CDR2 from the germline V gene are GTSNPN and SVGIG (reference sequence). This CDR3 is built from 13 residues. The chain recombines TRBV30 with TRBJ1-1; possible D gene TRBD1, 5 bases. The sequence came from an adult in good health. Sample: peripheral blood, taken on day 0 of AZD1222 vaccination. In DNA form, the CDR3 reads TGTGCCTGGAGTGTAGGGGCGAACACTGAAGCTTTCTTT. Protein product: CAWSVGANTEAFF.